This TCR beta chain was profiled in a study of cytomegalovirus exposure and HLA in healthy donors. Likely unrecorded immune exposures existed in these nominally healthy donors. PCR involved 60 Vbeta and 13 Jbeta primers. This table comes from immunoSEQ multiplex PCR, and its TCRdb copy is limited to in-frame clones, with some not included. The sample includes roughly 120,000 clones, roughly 9% of them seen just once. CDR3 length: 17 amino acids. CDR1 and CDR2 from the germline V gene are MDHEN and SYDVKM. V shed 2 bases, J shed 4 bases, and the junction held 10 bases outside the gene matches. The genes are TRBV28 and TRBJ2-7; the match to TRBD1 covers 11 bases. Sequenced material: PBMCs. The sequence was collected from a young man in good health and CMV-seronegative. Here the CDR3 DNA reads TGTGCCAGCAGTTTAAGCTTACGGACAGGGGGCTTTTACGAGCAGTACTTC. Its translation: CASSLSLRTGGFYEQYF.